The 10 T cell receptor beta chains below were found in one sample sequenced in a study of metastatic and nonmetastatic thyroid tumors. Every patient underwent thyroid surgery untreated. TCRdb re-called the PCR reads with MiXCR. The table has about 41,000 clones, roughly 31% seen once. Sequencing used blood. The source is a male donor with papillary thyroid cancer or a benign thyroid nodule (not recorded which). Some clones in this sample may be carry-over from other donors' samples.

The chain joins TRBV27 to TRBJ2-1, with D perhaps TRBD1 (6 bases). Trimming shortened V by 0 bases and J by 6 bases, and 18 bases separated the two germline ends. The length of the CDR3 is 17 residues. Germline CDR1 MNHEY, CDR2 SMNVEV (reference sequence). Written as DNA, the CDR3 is TGTGCCAGCAGTTTATCATTCCGGGACAAAGCTTTCAATGAGCAGTTCTTC. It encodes CASSLSFRDKAFNEQFF.

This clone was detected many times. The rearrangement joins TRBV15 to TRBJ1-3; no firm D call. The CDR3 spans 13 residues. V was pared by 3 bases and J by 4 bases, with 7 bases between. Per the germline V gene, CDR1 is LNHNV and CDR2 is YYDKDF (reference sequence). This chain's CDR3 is CATSSALGNTIYF. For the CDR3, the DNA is TGTGCCACCAGCAGCGCCCTAGGAAACACCATATATTTT.

CDR3 in amino acids: CSTSSGVRVETQYF. In nucleotides, the CDR3 is TGCAGCACCTCGAGCGGGGTGCGTGTAGAGACCCAGTACTTC. The chain combines TRBV20-1 with TRBJ2-5; TRBD2 agrees at 7 bases. The CDR3 is 14 amino acids. Germline V CDR1 and CDR2: DFQATT, SNEGSKA (reference sequence).

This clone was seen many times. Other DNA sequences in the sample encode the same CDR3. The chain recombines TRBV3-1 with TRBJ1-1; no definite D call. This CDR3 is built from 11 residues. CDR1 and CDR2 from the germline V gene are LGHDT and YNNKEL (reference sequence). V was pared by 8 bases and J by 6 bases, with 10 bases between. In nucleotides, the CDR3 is TGTGCCAGCCGGCGGTCTTCTGAAGCTTTCTTT. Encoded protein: CASRRSSEAFF.

In DNA form, the CDR3 reads TGTGCCAGCAGCCGGGACTTCGGCTCTGGGGCCAACGTCCTGACTTTC. As protein: CASSRDFGSGANVLTF. The chain recombines TRBV6-1 with TRBJ2-6; TRBD2 might be the D (6 bases). Germline loops: CDR1 MNHNS, CDR2 SASEGT. The CDR3 covers 16 residues. V lost 6 bases and J lost 0, with 12 bases in between.

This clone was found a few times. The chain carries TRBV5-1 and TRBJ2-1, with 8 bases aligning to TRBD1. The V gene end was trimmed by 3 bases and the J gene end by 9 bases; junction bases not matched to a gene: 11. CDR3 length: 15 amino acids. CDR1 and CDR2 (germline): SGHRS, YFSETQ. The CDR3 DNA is TGCGCCAGCAGCTCGTCGCAGGGGGCTTACCGTGAGCAGTTCTTC. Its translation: CASSSSQGAYREQFF. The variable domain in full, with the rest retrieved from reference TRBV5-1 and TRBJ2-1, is KAGVTQTPRYLIKTRGQQVTLSCSPISGHRSVSWYQQTPGQGLQFLFEYFSETQRNKGNFPGRFSGRQFSNSRSEMNVSTLELGDSALYLCASSSSQGAYREQFFGPGTRLTVL.

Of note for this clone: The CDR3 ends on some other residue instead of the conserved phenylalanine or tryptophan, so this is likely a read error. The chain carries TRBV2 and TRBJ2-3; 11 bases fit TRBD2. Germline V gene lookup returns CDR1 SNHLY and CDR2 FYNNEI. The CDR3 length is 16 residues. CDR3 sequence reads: CASSNVAGGLKDTQYV. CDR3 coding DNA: TGTGCGAGCAGTAACGTAGCGGGAGGGCTCAAAGATACGCAGTATGTT.

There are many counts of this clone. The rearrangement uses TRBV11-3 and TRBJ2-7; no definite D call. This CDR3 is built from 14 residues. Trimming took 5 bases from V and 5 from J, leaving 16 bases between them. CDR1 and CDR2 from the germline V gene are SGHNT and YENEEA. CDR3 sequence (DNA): TGTGCCAGCAGCCGAACTGGACCGCCCGACGAGCAGTACTTC. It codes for CASSRTGPPDEQYF.

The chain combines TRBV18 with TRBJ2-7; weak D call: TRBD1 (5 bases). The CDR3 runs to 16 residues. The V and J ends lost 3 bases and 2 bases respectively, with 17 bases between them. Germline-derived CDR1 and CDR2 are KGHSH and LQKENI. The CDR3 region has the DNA TGTGCCAGCTCACCCCTCCTCGGGCAGGGCACCTACGAGCAGTACTTC. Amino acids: CASSPLLGQGTYEQYF.

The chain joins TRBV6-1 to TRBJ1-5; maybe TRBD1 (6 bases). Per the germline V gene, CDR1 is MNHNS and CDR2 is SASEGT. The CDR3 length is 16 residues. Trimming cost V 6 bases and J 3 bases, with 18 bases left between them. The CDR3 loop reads CASSGDRCVFNQPQHF. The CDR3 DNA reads TGTGCCAGCAGCGGAGACAGGTGTGTGTTCAATCAGCCCCAGCATTTT.